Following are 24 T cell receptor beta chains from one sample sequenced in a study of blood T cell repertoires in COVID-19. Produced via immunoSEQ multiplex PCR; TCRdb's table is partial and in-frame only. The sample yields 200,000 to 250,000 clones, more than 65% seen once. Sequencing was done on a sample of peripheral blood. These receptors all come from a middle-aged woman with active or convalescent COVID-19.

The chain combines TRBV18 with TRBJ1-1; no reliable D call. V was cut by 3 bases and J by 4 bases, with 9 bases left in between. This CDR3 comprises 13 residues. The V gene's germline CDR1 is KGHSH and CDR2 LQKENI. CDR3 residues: CASSPTPGTEAFF. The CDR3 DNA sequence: TGTGCCAGCTCACCTACCCCGGGCACTGAAGCTTTCTTT.

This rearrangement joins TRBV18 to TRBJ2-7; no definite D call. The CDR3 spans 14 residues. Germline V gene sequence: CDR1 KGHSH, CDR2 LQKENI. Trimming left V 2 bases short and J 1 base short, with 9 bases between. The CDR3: CASSPLALSYEQYF. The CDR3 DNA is TGTGCCAGCTCACCATTGGCCTTATCCTACGAGCAGTACTTC.

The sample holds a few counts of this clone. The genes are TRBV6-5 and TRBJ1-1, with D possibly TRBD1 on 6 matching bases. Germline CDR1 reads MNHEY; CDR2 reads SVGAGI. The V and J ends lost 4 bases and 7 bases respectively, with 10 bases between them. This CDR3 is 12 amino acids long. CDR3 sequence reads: CASSLTQGEAFF. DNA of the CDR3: TGTGCCAGCAGTTTGACACAGGGTGAAGCTTTCTTT.

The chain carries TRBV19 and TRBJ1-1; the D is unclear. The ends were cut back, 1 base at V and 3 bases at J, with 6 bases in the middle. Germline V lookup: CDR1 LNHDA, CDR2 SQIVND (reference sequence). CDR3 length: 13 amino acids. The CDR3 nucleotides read TGTGCCAGTAGTATAGTAGAGTACACTGAAGCTTTCTTT. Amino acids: CASSIVEYTEAFF.

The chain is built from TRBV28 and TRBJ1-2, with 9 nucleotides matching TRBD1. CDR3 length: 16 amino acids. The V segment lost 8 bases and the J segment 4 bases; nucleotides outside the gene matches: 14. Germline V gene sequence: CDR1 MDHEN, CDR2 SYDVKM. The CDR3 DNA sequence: TGTGCCAGCTCGTCCCCTGGACAGGGGCATGGCTATGGCTACACCTTC. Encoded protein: CASSSPGQGHGYGYTF.

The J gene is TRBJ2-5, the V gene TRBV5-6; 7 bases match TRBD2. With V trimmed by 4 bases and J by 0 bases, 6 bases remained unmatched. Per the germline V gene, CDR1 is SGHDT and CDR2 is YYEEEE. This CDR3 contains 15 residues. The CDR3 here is CASSRVGGHQETQYF. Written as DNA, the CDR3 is TGTGCCAGCAGCCGTGTGGGAGGGCACCAAGAGACCCAGTACTTC.

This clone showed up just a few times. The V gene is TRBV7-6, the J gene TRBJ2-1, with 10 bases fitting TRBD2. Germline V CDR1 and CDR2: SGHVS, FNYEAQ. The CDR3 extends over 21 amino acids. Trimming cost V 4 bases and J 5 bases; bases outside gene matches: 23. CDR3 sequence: CASSSSRGAGSGGAINNEQFF. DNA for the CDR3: TGTGCCAGCAGCTCCTCGAGGGGGGCTGGCAGCGGGGGGGCGATCAACAATGAGCAGTTCTTC.

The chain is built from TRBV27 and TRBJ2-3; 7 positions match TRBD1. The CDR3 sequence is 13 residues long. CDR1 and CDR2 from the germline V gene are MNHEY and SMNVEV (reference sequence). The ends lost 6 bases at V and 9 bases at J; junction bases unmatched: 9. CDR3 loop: CASRSDRQGTQYF. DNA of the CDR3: TGTGCCAGCAGGTCAGACCGACAGGGAACGCAGTATTTT.

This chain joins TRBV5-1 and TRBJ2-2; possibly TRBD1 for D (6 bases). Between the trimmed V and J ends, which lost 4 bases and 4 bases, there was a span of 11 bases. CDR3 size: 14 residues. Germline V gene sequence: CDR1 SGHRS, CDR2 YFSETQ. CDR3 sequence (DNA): TGCGCCAGCAGCCCCGGACAGATCACCGGGGAGCTGTTTTTT. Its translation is CASSPGQITGELFF.

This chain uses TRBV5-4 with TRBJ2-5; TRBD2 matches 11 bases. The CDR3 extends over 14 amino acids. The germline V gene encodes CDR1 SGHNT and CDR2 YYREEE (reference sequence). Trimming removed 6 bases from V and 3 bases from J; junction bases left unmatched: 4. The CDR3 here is CASTAGLAEETQYF. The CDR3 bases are TGTGCCAGCACCGCGGGACTAGCGGAAGAGACCCAGTACTTC.

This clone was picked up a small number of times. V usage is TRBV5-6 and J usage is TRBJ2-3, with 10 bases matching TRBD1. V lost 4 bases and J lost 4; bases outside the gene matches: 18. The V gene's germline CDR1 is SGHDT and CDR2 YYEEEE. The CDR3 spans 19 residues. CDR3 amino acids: CASSLFLFRGTGVPDTQYF. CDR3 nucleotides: TGTGCCAGCAGCCTCTTCTTATTTCGAGGGACAGGGGTGCCAGATACGCAGTATTTT.

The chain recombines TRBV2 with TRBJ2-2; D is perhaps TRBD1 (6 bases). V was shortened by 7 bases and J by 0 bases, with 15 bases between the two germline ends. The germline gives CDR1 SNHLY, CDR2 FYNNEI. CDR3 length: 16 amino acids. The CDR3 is CASNFQGQSNTGELFF. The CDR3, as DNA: TGTGCCAGCAATTTCCAGGGGCAATCGAACACCGGGGAGCTGTTTTTT.

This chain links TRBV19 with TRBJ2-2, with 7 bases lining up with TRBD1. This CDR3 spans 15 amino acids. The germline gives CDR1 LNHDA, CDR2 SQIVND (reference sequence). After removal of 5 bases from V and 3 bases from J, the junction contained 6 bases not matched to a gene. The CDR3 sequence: CASSALTGDTGELFF. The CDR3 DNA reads TGTGCCAGTAGTGCGTTAACAGGGGACACCGGGGAGCTGTTTTTT.

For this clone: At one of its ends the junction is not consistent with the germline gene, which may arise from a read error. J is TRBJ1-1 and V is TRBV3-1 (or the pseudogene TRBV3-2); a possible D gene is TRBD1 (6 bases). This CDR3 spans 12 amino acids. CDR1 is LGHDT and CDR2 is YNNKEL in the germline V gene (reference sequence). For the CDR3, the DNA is TGTGCCAGCAGTTCAGGACAGTGGGCGGTAGTCTTT. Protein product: CASSSGQWAVVF.

DNA of the CDR3: TGCGCCAGCAGCTGGGACAGAAATAATTCACCCCTCCACTTT. Translated, it gives CASSWDRNNSPLHF. The J gene is TRBJ1-6, the V gene TRBV5-1; TRBD1 agrees at 7 bases. The CDR3 is made up of 14 amino acids. V was clipped by 3 bases and J by 5 bases; unmatched bases: 2. The V gene's germline CDR1 is SGHRS and CDR2 YFSETQ.

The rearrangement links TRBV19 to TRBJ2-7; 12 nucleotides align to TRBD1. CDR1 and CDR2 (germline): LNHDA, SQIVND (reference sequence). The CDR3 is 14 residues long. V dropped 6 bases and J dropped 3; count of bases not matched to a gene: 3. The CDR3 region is CASSGTGGVYEQYF. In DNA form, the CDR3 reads TGTGCCAGTAGCGGGACAGGGGGCGTCTACGAGCAGTACTTC.

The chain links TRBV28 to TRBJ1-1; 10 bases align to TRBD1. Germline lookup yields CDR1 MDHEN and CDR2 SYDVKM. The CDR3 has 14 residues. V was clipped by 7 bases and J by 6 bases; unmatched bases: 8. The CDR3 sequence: CASNRQGAVAEAFF. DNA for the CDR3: TGTGCCAGCAACAGACAGGGGGCAGTCGCTGAAGCTTTCTTT.

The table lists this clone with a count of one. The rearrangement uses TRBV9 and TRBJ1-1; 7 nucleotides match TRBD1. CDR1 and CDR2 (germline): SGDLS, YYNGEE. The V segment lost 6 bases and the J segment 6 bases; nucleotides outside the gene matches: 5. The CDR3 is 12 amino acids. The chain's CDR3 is CASTRQGPEAFF. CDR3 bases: TGTGCCAGCACTCGACAGGGTCCTGAAGCTTTCTTT.

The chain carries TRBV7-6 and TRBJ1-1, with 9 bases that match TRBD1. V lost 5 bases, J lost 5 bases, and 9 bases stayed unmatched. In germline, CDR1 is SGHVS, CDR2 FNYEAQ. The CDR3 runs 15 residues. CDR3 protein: CASSPGGGQGTEAFF. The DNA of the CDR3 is TGTGCCAGCAGCCCCGGGGGTGGACAGGGGACTGAAGCTTTCTTT.

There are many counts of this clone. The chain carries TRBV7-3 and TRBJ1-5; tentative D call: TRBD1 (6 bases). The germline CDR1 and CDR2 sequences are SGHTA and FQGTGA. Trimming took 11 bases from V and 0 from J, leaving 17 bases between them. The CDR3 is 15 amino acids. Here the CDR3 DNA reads TGTGCCCCACAGAGGGGGTGTTATAGCAATCAGCCCCAGCATTTT. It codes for CAPQRGCYSNQPQHF.

The CDR3 region is CSAHTGVTEAFF. The CDR3 DNA follows: TGCAGCGCCCATACAGGGGTTACTGAAGCTTTCTTT. This sequence joins TRBV29-1 and TRBJ1-1, with TRBD1 matching 7 bases. This CDR3 comprises 12 residues. Germline lookup yields CDR1 SQVTM and CDR2 ANQGSEA. After removal of 7 bases from V and 5 bases from J, the junction contained 7 bases not matched to a gene.

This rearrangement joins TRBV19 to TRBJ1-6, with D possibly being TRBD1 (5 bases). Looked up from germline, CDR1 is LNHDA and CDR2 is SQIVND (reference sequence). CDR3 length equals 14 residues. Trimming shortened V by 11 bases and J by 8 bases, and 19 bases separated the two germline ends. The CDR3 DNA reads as TGTGCCTCCAGCCAGTATGGGGGGGATTCACCCCTCCACTTT. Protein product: CASSQYGGDSPLHF.

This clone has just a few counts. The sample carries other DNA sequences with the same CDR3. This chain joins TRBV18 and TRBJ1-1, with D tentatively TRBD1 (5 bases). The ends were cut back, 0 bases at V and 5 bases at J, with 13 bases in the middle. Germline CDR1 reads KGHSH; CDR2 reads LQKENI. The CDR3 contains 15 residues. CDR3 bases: TGTGCCAGCTCACCACCGGGGGGGGAAGGGACTGAAGCTTTCTTT. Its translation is CASSPPGGEGTEAFF.

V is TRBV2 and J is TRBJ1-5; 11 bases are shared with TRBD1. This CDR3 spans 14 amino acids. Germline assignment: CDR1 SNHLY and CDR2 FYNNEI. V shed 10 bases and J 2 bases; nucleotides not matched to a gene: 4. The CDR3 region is CATSDRGRNQPQHF. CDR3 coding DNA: TGTGCCACCTCGGACAGGGGGCGCAATCAGCCCCAGCATTTT.